A single sample gave rise to the 9 T cell receptor beta chains below, sequenced in a study of T-cell reconstitution after alpha-beta-depleted transplantation in children (dated by TCRdb to about 2016). Receptor libraries were prepared by PCR. TCRdb shows the sequencer as Illumina HiSeq 2500. TCR libraries were prepared with molecular barcoding, using unique molecular identifiers to normalize TCRbeta repertoire quantification. The public sequencing data were trimmed at Q25 with fastp and processed into clonotypes with MiXCR by TCRdb, which kept only in-frame beta chains. Each record represents a unique CDR3 protein, reported with the most common genes and DNA among its rows. The sample profile shows about 270,000 distinct CDR3 sequences; 9.9% of them were found once. Roughly a tenth of the sample belongs to the ten largest clones. Source: PBMCs from the stem cell graft donor, taken from the stem cell graft. These receptors all come from a human donor who donated a stem cell graft to a child with SCID.

This chain links TRBV3-1 with TRBJ2-3; 9 positions match TRBD2. The CDR3 loop spans 16 amino acids. V gave up 3 bases and J gave up 3 bases; unmatched junction bases: 7. CDR1 LGHDT and CDR2 YNNKEL come from the germline V gene (reference sequence). CDR3 loop: CASSQAGGGRTDTQYF. The CDR3 coding sequence is TGTGCCAGCAGCCAGGCGGGGGGGGGGAGGACAGATACGCAGTATTTT.

The chain is built from TRBV7-6 and TRBJ2-1; 7 nucleotides align to TRBD2. Losses at the gene ends were 5 bases for V and 2 bases for J; bases not matched to a gene: 6. The CDR3 is made up of 15 amino acids. Germline CDR1 and CDR2: SGHVS and FNYEAQ. This chain's CDR3 is CASSARLAAYNEQFF. CDR3 DNA sequence: TGTGCCAGCAGCGCACGACTAGCAGCCTACAATGAGCAGTTCTTC. Combining the CDR3 with reference TRBV7-6 and TRBJ2-1 gives the whole variable domain GAGVSQSPRYKVTKRGQDVALRCDPISGHVSLYWYRQALGQGPEFLTYFNYEAQQDKSGLPNDRFSAERPEGSISTLTIQRTEQRDSAMYRCASSARLAAYNEQFFGPGTRLTVL.

This sequence joins TRBV5-1 and TRBJ1-5; 7 nucleotides align to TRBD1. V lost 2 bases to trimming and J lost 6 bases; unmatched junction nucleotides: 5. The germline V gene encodes CDR1 SGHRS and CDR2 YFSETQ. The CDR3 runs 14 residues. The CDR3 is CASSFGQEGQPQHF. The DNA for the CDR3 is TGCGCCAGCAGCTTCGGACAGGAGGGTCAGCCCCAGCATTTT. The variable domain in full, with the rest retrieved from reference TRBV5-1 and TRBJ1-5, is KAGVTQTPRYLIKTRGQQVTLSCSPISGHRSVSWYQQTPGQGLQFLFEYFSETQRNKGNFPGRFSGRQFSNSRSEMNVSTLELGDSALYLCASSFGQEGQPQHFGDGTRLSIL.

This clonotype has more than one count but fewer than ten. This chain uses TRBV7-3 with TRBJ1-1; no definite D call. CDR3 length: 16 residues. The V and J ends lost 1 base and 1 base respectively, with 13 bases between them. Germline V gives CDR1 SGHTA, CDR2 FQGTGA. This CDR3 is CASSLRRVRENTEAFF. The CDR3 DNA is TGTGCCAGCAGCTTAAGGAGGGTGCGGGAGAACACTGAAGCTTTCTTT.

Many counts were recorded for this clonotype. V usage is TRBV20-1 and J usage is TRBJ2-5, with D unclear. The CDR3 has 15 amino acids. The V end lost 0 bases, the J end lost 1 base, and 12 bases lay between the germline ends. The germline gives CDR1 DFQATT, CDR2 SNEGSKA (reference sequence). CDR3: CSARDTMGFQETQYF. For the CDR3, the DNA is TGCAGTGCTAGAGATACGATGGGGTTCCAAGAGACCCAGTACTTC.

The chain has TRBV29-1 and TRBJ2-7, with TRBD1 matching 7 bases. The germline V gene encodes CDR1 SQVTM and CDR2 ANQGSEA. The CDR3 is 13 amino acids. Trimming took 5 bases from V and 5 from J; bases not matched to a gene: 9. For the CDR3, the DNA is TGCAGCGTTCGGGGAAGGGGGCATCACGAGCAGTACTTC. Protein product: CSVRGRGHHEQYF.

This clonotype came up a few times. The chain couples TRBV27 to TRBJ2-5, with 7 bases matching TRBD2. CDR3 length: 13 residues. In germline, CDR1 is MNHEY, CDR2 SMNVEV (reference sequence). The J segment lost 9 bases and the V segment lost 5 bases, leaving 9 bases of the junction unmatched. The CDR3 here is CASSLGTTGPQYF. DNA of the CDR3: TGTGCCAGCAGTCTCGGGACTACGGGGCCCCAGTACTTC.

This clonotype was counted between two and nine times. This chain joins TRBV5-1 and TRBJ2-5; 8 nucleotides line up with TRBD2. CDR3 size: 15 residues. The germline gives CDR1 SGHRS, CDR2 YFSETQ. V was clipped by 0 bases and J by 3 bases; unmatched bases: 4. As DNA, the CDR3 is TGCGCCAGCAGCTTGGTGGTTAGCGGGGAAGAGACCCAGTACTTC. Translation: CASSLVVSGEETQYF.

V usage is TRBV11-2 and J usage is TRBJ1-5, with D maybe TRBD1 (6 bases). V lost 4 bases and J lost 2, with 24 bases in between. This CDR3 comprises 19 residues. Germline CDR1 SGHAT, CDR2 FQNNGV. CDR3 loop: CASSYSRFFGGEGNQPQHF. DNA for the CDR3: TGTGCCAGCAGCTATTCCCGTTTTTTCGGGGGCGAGGGCAATCAGCCCCAGCATTTT.